This T cell receptor (beta chain) was found in a study of blood T cell repertoires in COVID-19. Produced via immunoSEQ multiplex PCR; TCRdb's table is partial and in-frame only. Here the sample spans roughly 380,000 clones, roughly 86% being singletons. The V gene's germline CDR1 is LNHDA and CDR2 SQIVND (reference sequence). J gave up 6 bases and V 9 bases, and 9 bases lay outside the gene matches. CDR3 length equals 14 residues. The chain employs TRBV19 and TRBJ1-5, with TRBD1 matching 9 bases. Sequencing used peripheral blood. This TCR was sampled from a human donor with acute or convalescent COVID-19. The donor label of this sample is uncertain. The CDR3 nucleotides are TGTGCCAGCACACCGGGACAGGGAATTCAGCCCCAGCATTTT. Translating gives CASTPGQGIQPQHF.